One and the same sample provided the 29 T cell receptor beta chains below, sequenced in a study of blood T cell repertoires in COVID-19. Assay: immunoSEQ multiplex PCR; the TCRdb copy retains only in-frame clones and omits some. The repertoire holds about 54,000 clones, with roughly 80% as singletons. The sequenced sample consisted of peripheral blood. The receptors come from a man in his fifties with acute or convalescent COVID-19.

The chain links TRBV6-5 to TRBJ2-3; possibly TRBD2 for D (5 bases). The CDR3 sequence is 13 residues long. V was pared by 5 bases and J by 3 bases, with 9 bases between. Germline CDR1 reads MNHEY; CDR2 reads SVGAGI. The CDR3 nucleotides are TGTGCCAGCAGTCTTAGGGAGACAGATACGCAGTATTTT. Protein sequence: CASSLRETDTQYF.

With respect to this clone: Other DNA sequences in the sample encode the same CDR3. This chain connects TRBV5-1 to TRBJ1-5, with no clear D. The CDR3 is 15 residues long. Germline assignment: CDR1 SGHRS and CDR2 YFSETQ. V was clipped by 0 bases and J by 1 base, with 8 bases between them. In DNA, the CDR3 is TGCGCCAGCAGCTTGGGGCCGTCGAGCAATCAGCCCCAGCATTTT. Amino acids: CASSLGPSSNQPQHF.

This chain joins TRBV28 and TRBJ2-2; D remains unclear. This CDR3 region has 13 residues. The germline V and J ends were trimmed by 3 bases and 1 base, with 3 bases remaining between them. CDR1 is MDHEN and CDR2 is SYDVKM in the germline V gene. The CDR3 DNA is TGTGCCAGCAGTTTCAGGAACACCGGGGAGCTGTTTTTT. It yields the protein CASSFRNTGELFF.

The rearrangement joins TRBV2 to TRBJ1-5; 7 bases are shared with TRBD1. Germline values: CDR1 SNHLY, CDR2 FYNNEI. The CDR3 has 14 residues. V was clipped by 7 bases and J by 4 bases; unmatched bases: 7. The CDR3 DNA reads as TGTGCCAGCAAAGGGGGCTACCTAAATCAGCCCCAGCATTTT. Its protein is CASKGGYLNQPQHF.

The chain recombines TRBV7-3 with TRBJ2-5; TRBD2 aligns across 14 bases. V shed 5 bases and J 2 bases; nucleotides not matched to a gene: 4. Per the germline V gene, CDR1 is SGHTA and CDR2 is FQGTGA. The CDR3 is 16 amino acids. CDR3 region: CASSPGLAGDQETQYF. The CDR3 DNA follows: TGTGCCAGCAGCCCGGGACTAGCGGGGGATCAAGAGACCCAGTACTTC.

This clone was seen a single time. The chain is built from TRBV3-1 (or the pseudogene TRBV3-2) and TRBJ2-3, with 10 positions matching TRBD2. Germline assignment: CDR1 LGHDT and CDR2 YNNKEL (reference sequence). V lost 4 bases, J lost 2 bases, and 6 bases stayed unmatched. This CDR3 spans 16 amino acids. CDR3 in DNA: TGTGCCAGCAGCCTAGGGACTAGCGCGAACACAGATACGCAGTATTTT. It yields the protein CASSLGTSANTDTQYF.

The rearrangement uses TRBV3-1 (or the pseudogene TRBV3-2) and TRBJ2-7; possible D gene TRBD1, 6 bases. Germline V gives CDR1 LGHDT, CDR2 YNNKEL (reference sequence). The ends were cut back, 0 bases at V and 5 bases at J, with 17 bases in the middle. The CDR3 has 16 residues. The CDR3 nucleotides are TGTGCCAGCAGCCAAGAATTGGAGGCAGGGGTCAACGAGCAGTACTTC. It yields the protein CASSQELEAGVNEQYF.

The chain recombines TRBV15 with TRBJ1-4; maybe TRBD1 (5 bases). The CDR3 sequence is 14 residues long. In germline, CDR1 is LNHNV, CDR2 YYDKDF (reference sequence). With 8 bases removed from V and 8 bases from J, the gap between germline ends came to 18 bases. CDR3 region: CATSQGGVGEKLFF. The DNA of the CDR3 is TGTGCCACCTCCCAGGGCGGGGTAGGGGAAAAACTGTTTTTT.

The CDR3 DNA follows: TGTGCCAGCAGTACTAGACTAGGGGGCGCAGATACGCAGTATTTT. It translates to CASSTRLGGADTQYF. The chain combines TRBV6-5 with TRBJ2-3, with D possibly matching TRBD1 (7 bases). The CDR3 contains 15 residues. Trimming left V 5 bases short and J 4 bases short, with 16 bases between. Germline V gene data show CDR1 as MNHEY and CDR2 as SVGAGI.

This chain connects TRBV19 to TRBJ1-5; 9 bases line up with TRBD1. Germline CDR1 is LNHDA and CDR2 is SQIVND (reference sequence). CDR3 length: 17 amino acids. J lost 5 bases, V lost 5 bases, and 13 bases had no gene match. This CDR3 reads CASSSGRDREIYQPQHF. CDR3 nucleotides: TGTGCCAGTAGTTCAGGAAGGGACAGGGAAATTTATCAGCCCCAGCATTTT.

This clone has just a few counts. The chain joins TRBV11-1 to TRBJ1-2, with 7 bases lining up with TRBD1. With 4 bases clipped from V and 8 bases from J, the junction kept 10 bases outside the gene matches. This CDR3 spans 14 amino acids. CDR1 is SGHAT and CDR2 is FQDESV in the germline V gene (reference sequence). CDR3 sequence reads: CASSSQTGLLGYTF. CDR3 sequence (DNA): TGTGCCAGCAGCTCGCAGACAGGGCTATTGGGCTACACCTTC.

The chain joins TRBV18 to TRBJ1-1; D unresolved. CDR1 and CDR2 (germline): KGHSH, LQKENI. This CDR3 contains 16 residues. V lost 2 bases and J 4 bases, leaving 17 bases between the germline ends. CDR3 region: CASSPNESPGSTEAFF. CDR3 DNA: TGTGCCAGCTCACCAAACGAGTCCCCGGGGAGCACTGAAGCTTTCTTT.

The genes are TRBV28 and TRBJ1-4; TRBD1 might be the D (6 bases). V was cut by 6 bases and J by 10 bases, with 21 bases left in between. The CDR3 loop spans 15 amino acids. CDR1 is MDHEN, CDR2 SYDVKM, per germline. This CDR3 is CASRSDRQLQGKLFF. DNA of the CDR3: TGTGCCAGCAGATCCGACAGGCAGCTTCAAGGAAAACTGTTTTTT. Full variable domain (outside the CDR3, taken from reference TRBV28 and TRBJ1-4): DVKVTQSSRYLVKRTGEKVFLECVQDMDHENMFWYRQDPGLGLRLIYFSYDVKMKEKGDIPEGYSVSREKKERFSLILESASTNQTSMYLCASRSDRQLQGKLFFGSGTQLSVL.

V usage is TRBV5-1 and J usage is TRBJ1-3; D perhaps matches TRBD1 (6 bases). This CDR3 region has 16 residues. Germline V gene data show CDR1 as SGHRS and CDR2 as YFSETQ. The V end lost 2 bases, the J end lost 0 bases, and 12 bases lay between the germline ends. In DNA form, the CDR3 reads TGCGCCAGCAGCTTAGGACAGTCCGCCTCTGGAAACACCATATATTTT. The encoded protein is CASSLGQSASGNTIYF.

The CDR3 protein is CASSPHRDRANYGYTF. DNA for the CDR3: TGTGCCAGCAGCCCACACCGGGACAGGGCTAACTATGGCTACACCTTC. The chain uses TRBV4-2 and TRBJ1-2, with TRBD1 matching over 9 bases. Germline assignment: CDR1 LGHNA and CDR2 YNFKEQ. The V segment lost 4 bases and the J segment 0 bases; nucleotides outside the gene matches: 6. This CDR3 contains 16 residues.

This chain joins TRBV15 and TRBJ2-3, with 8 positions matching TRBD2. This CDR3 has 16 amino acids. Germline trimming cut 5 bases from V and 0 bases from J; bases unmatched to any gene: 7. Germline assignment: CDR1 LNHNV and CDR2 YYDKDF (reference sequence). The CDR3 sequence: CATSVGSGASTDTQYF. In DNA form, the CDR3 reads TGTGCCACCAGCGTAGGTAGCGGGGCTAGCACAGATACGCAGTATTTT.

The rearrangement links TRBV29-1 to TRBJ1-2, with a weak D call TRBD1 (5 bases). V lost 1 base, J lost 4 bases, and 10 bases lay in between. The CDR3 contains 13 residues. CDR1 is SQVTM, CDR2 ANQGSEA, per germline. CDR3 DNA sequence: TGCAGCGTTGAAGCAGGGTGGATCTATGGCTACACCTTC. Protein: CSVEAGWIYGYTF. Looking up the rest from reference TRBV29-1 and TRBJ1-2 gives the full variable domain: SAVISQKPSRDICQRGTSLTIQCQVDSQVTMMFWYRQQPGQSLTLIATANQGSEATYESGFVIDKFPISRPNLTFSTLTVSNMSPEDSSIYLCSVEAGWIYGYTFGSGTRLTVV.

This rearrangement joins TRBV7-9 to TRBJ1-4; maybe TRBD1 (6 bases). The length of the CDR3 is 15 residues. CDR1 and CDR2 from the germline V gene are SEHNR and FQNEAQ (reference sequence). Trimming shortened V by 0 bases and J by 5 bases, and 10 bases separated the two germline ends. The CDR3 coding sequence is TGTGCCAGCAGCTTAGCACAGGGCCCGAATGAAAAACTGTTTTTT. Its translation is CASSLAQGPNEKLFF.

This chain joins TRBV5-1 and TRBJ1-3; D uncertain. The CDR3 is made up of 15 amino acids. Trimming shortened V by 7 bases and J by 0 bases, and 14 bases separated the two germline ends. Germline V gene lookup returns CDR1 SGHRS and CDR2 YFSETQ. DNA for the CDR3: TGCGCCAGCGGAGGCGACGAGCACTCTGGAAACACCATATATTTT. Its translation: CASGGDEHSGNTIYF.

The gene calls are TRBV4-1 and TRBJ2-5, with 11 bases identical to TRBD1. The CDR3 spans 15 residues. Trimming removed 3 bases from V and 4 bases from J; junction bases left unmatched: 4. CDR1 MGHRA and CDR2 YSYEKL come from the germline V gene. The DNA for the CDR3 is TGCGCCAGCAGCCAGACCGGGACAGGGGGAGAGACCCAGTACTTC. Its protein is CASSQTGTGGETQYF.

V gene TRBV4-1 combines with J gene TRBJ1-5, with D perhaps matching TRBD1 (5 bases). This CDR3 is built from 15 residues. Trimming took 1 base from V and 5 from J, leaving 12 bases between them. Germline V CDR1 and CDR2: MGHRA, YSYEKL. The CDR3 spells CASSQVSLGDQPQHF. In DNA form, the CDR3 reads TGCGCCAGCAGCCAAGTCAGTTTAGGGGATCAGCCCCAGCATTTT.

This chain's CDR3 is CASSEQGNTEAFF. In DNA form, the CDR3 reads TGTGCCAGCAGTGAACAGGGGAACACTGAAGCTTTCTTT. The chain has TRBV2 and TRBJ1-1, with D tentatively TRBD1 (5 bases). V lost 2 bases to trimming and J lost 1 base, with 5 bases between them. CDR3 length: 13 residues. From germline, CDR1 is SNHLY and CDR2 FYNNEI.

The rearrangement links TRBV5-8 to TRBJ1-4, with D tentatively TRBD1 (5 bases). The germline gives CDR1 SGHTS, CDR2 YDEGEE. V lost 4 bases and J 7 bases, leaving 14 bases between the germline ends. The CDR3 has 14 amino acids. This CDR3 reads CASSPDRLGEKLFF. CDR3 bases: TGTGCCAGCAGCCCTGACAGACTCGGTGAAAAACTGTTTTTT.

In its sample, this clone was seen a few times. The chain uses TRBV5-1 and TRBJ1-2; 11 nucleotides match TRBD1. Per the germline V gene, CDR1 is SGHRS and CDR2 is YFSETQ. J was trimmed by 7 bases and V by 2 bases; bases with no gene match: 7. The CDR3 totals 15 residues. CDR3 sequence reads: CASSLTGTGGLGYTF. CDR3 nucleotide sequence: TGCGCCAGCAGCTTAACCGGGACAGGGGGTCTTGGCTACACCTTC.

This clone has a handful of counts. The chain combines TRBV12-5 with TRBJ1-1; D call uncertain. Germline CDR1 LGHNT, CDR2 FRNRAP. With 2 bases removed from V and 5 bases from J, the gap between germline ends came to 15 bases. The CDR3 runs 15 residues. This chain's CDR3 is CASGLNSRFGTEAFF. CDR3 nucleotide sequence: TGTGCTAGTGGTTTGAACAGTCGCTTTGGGACTGAAGCTTTCTTT.

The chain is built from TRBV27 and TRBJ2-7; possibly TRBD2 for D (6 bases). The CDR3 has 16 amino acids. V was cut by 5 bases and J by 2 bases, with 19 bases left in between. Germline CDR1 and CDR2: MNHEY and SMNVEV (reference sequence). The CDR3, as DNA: TGTGCCAGCAGTGTGACCCGGGACGGGAGTACCTACGAGCAGTACTTC. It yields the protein CASSVTRDGSTYEQYF.

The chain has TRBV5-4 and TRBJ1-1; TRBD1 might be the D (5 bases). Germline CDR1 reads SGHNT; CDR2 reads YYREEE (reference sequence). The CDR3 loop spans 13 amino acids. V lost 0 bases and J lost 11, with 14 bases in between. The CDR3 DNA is TGTGCCAGCAGCTTGGATCTGTTAGGGGTGGCTTTCTTT. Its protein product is CASSLDLLGVAFF.

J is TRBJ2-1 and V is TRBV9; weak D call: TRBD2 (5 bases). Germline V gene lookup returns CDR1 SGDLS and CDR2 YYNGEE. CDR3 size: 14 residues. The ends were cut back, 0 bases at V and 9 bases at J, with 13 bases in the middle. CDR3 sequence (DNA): TGTGCCAGCAGCGTAGGTCTGACCGAGGGTGAGCAGTTCTTC. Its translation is CASSVGLTEGEQFF.

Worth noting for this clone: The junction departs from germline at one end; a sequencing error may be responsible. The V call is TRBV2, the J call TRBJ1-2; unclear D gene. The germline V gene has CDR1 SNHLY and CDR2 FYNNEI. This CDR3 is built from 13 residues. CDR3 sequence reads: CASIEHRAYGYTF. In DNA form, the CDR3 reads TGTGCCAGCATTGAACATAGAGCATATGGCTACACCTTC.